The 29 T cell receptor beta chains in this list originate from one sample, sequenced in a study of control samples from healthy donors and cancer patients (dated by TCRdb to 2019 to 2021). The library relied on the immunoSEQ multiplex PCR assay. TCRdb carries this immuneACCESS record with in-frame sequences only. Its versions omit some clonotypes, under half of them owing to an unresolved V gene in the studies checked, with the rest unexplained. The sample records some 130,000 clones, around 90% of which are singletons. The top ten hold 2% to 3% of the sample. Sequencing used blood. The source is a middle-aged man in good health.

The gene calls are TRBV9 and TRBJ2-5; D remains unclear. Germline V gene lookup returns CDR1 SGDLS and CDR2 YYNGEE. Trimming removed 4 bases from V and 1 base from J, with 14 bases in between. This CDR3 contains 15 residues. CDR3 amino acids: CASSKFWALQETQYF. CDR3 DNA: TGTGCCAGCAGCAAGTTCTGGGCCCTCCAAGAGACCCAGTACTTC. The complete variable domain, with remaining parts taken from reference TRBV9 and TRBJ2-5, reads DSGVTQTPKHLITATGQRVTLRCSPRSGDLSVYWYQQSLDQGLQFLIQYYNGEERAKGNILERFSAQQFPDLHSELNLSSLELGDSALYFCASSKFWALQETQYFGPGTRLLVL.

V is TRBV6-6 and J is TRBJ2-7; D gene ambiguous. Trimming stripped 6 bases from V and 2 bases from J, with 14 bases between. CDR3 length: 14 amino acids. Germline CDR1 and CDR2: MNHNY and SVGAGI (reference sequence). The CDR3 reads CASSPPMATYEQYF. In DNA, the CDR3 is TGTGCCAGCAGCCCCCCCATGGCAACCTACGAGCAGTACTTC.

This chain uses TRBV3-1 (or the pseudogene TRBV3-2) with TRBJ2-3; TRBD2 matches 12 bases. In germline, CDR1 is LGHDT, CDR2 YNNKEL (reference sequence). The CDR3 runs 16 residues. Trimming took 0 bases from V and 7 from J; bases not matched to a gene: 5. CDR3 protein: CASSQDLTSGGNTQYF. The CDR3 nucleotides read TGTGCCAGCAGCCAAGATCTTACTAGCGGGGGGAATACGCAGTATTTT.

This chain joins TRBV7-2 and TRBJ1-2; TRBD1 matches at 7 bases. The CDR3 runs 14 residues. CDR1 and CDR2 (germline): SGHTA, FQGNSA. V lost 1 base, J lost 5 bases, and 4 bases stayed unmatched. The CDR3 DNA sequence: TGTGCCAGCAGCTTAGAAGGGACAGTATATGGCTACACCTTC. Its protein product is CASSLEGTVYGYTF. The complete variable domain, with remaining parts taken from reference TRBV7-2 and TRBJ1-2, reads GAGVSQSPSNKVTEKGKDVELRCDPISGHTALYWYRQSLGQGLEFLIYFQGNSAPDKSGLPSDRFSAERTGGSVSTLTIQRTQQEDSAVYLCASSLEGTVYGYTFGSGTRLTVV.

The chain links TRBV28 to TRBJ1-1, with D uncertain. Germline V CDR1 and CDR2: MDHEN, SYDVKM. The CDR3 is made up of 14 amino acids. V lost 3 bases and J lost 1, with 9 bases in between. DNA of the CDR3: TGTGCCAGCAGTTTCCCCTACAGGAACACTGAAGCTTTCTTT. Translating gives CASSFPYRNTEAFF.

The V and J genes are TRBV10-2 and TRBJ1-6, with no clear D. The CDR3 contains 14 residues. Germline V gene data show CDR1 as WSHSY and CDR2 as SAAADI. The V and J ends lost 2 bases and 11 bases respectively, with 13 bases between them. CDR3 bases: TGCGCCAGCAGTGAGATGACCGAGTCTACACCCCTCCACTTT. Translation gives CASSEMTESTPLHF.

CDR3 sequence: CATSSVRNGYTF. CDR3 sequence (DNA): TGTGCCACCAGCTCCGTCAGGAATGGCTACACCTTC. The chain couples TRBV15 to TRBJ1-2; D remains ambiguous. Germline CDR1 and CDR2: LNHNV and YYDKDF (reference sequence). Deletions cut 5 bases from V and 6 bases from J, with 10 bases between. This CDR3 has 12 amino acids.

CDR3 sequence: CATSEGVEETQYF. The CDR3 DNA sequence: TGTGCCACCAGTGAGGGGGTGGAAGAGACCCAGTACTTC. The chain is built from TRBV24-1 and TRBJ2-5; D might be TRBD1 or TRBD2, each matching 5 bases. The germline V gene encodes CDR1 KGHDR and CDR2 SFDVKD. The CDR3 extends over 13 amino acids. The germline V and J ends were trimmed by 4 bases and 3 bases, with 8 bases remaining between them.

This chain uses TRBV5-6 with TRBJ1-1; 9 bases match TRBD1. Germline V gene lookup returns CDR1 SGHDT and CDR2 YYEEEE. CDR3 length: 13 residues. V shed 3 bases and J 10 bases; nucleotides not matched to a gene: 7. The CDR3 sequence is CASSSDRGLVAFF. CDR3 nucleotide sequence: TGTGCCAGCAGCTCGGACAGGGGTCTTGTAGCTTTCTTT.

This chain connects TRBV5-1 to TRBJ2-7; 12 bases are a match to TRBD1. Germline CDR1 SGHRS, CDR2 YFSETQ. Trimming took 4 bases from V and 5 from J; bases not matched to a gene: 7. The CDR3 totals 15 residues. The CDR3 sequence is CASSARGTGGNEQYF. CDR3 in DNA: TGCGCCAGCAGCGCCAGGGGGACAGGGGGCAACGAGCAGTACTTC.

This clone was seen a handful of times. This chain connects TRBV6-2 or TRBV6-3 to TRBJ2-2, with 8 nucleotides matching TRBD1. This CDR3 is 16 amino acids long. Per germline, CDR1 MNHEY and CDR2 SVGEGT. Germline trimming cut 1 base from V and 4 bases from J; bases unmatched to any gene: 5. CDR3 DNA sequence: TGTGCCAGCAGTTACTTCGGGACAGGAGGCACCGGGGAGCTGTTTTTT. Amino acid sequence: CASSYFGTGGTGELFF.

V and J are TRBV7-2 and TRBJ1-5; maybe TRBD1 (6 bases). This CDR3 comprises 15 residues. The V end lost 3 bases, the J end lost 6 bases, and 15 bases lay between the germline ends. The germline CDR1 and CDR2 sequences are SGHTA and FQGNSA. The DNA for the CDR3 is TGTGCCAGCAGCTTGCGGGCAGGGGAAAGTCAGCCCCAGCATTTT. Translation gives CASSLRAGESQPQHF.

The chain is built from TRBV24-1 and TRBJ2-3, with a weak D call TRBD1 (7 bases). Germline V gene lookup returns CDR1 KGHDR and CDR2 SFDVKD. The CDR3 loop spans 14 amino acids. V dropped 9 bases and J dropped 4 bases, with 16 bases sitting between them. The CDR3 sequence: CATAEGGTADTQYF. In DNA form, the CDR3 reads TGTGCCACCGCCGAAGGAGGGACAGCAGATACGCAGTATTTT.

The gene calls are TRBV10-3 and TRBJ2-1; D unresolved. The germline CDR1 and CDR2 sequences are ENHRY and SYGVKD. The ends were cut back, 5 bases at V and 0 bases at J, with 5 bases in the middle. CDR3 size: 13 residues. The CDR3 DNA follows: TGTGCCATCAGTCCAAGCTCCTACAATGAGCAGTTCTTC. The encoded protein is CAISPSSYNEQFF.

The chain employs TRBV9 and TRBJ1-6; 7 nucleotides match TRBD1. Trimming at V came to 3 bases and at J to 2 bases, leaving 2 bases not matched to a gene. The germline CDR1 and CDR2 sequences are SGDLS and YYNGEE. The CDR3 loop spans 15 amino acids. The CDR3 nucleotides are TGTGCCAGCAGCGACGGGACAGCCTATAATTCACCCCTCCACTTT. It specifies CASSDGTAYNSPLHF.

CDR3 in DNA: TGTGCCTGGAGTAGGGGGGAATGGGAGACCCAGTACTTC. Translation: CAWSRGEWETQYF. The chain has TRBV30 and TRBJ2-5; D may match TRBD1 or TRBD2 (6 bases each). The CDR3 runs to 13 residues. Germline V gene lookup returns CDR1 GTSNPN and CDR2 SVGIG (reference sequence). The V and J ends lost 2 bases and 5 bases respectively, with 12 bases between them.

The CDR3 loop is CASSPAGGYGYTF. CDR3 DNA: TGTGCCAGCAGCCCCGCCGGGGGGTATGGCTACACCTTC. This rearrangement joins TRBV11-2 to TRBJ1-2, with D tentatively TRBD1 (5 bases). The CDR3 runs to 13 residues. V shed 5 bases and J shed 5 bases, with 12 bases lying between them. Germline V gene lookup returns CDR1 SGHAT and CDR2 FQNNGV. Together with reference TRBV11-2 and TRBJ1-2, the CDR3 gives the full variable domain: EAGVAQSPRYKIIEKRQSVAFWCNPISGHATLYWYQQILGQGPKLLIQFQNNGVVDDSQLPKDRFSAERLKGVDSTLKIQPAKLEDSAVYLCASSPAGGYGYTFGSGTRLTVV.

The chain joins TRBV19 to TRBJ1-5; D not resolved. V was shortened by 6 bases and J by 3 bases, with 6 bases between the two germline ends. Germline CDR1 LNHDA, CDR2 SQIVND (reference sequence). The CDR3 covers 12 residues. CDR3 bases: TGTGCCAGTAGGCCAGCCAATCAGCCCCAGCATTTT. It encodes CASRPANQPQHF.

This clone is a singleton in its sample. The rearrangement links TRBV2 to TRBJ2-2; 8 positions match TRBD1. This CDR3 has 15 amino acids. Germline trimming cut 4 bases from V and 4 bases from J; bases unmatched to any gene: 5. Germline CDR1 SNHLY, CDR2 FYNNEI. DNA for the CDR3: TGTGCCAGCAGTGTCCAGGGGGCTGGCACCGGGGAGCTGTTTTTT. It is translated as CASSVQGAGTGELFF.

The chain combines TRBV3-1 (or the pseudogene TRBV3-2) with TRBJ2-1; D not resolved. V was pared by 4 bases and J by 9 bases, with 19 bases between. The germline CDR1 and CDR2 sequences are LGHDT and YNNKEL (reference sequence). The CDR3 length is 15 residues. The CDR3 is CASSLSTSGRGEQFF. The CDR3 DNA is TGTGCCAGCAGCCTGTCCACCTCCGGGCGCGGTGAGCAGTTCTTC.

The chain employs TRBV29-1 and TRBJ2-1; no clear D. The ends were cut back, 5 bases at V and 6 bases at J, with 5 bases in the middle. CDR1 and CDR2 from the germline V gene are SQVTM and ANQGSEA. CDR3 length: 10 amino acids. The CDR3 nucleotides read TGCAGCGTTTTGACCAATGAGCAGTTCTTC. Protein product: CSVLTNEQFF.

This clone was seen just once. The chain joins TRBV9 to TRBJ1-1; D gene unclear. Germline CDR1 SGDLS, CDR2 YYNGEE. This CDR3 is built from 12 residues. Between the trimmed V and J ends, which lost 5 bases and 1 base, there was a span of 6 bases. CDR3 protein: CASSGWNTEAFF. The CDR3, as DNA: TGTGCCAGCAGTGGGTGGAACACTGAAGCTTTCTTT.

The chain couples TRBV10-2 to TRBJ1-5; the match to TRBD1 covers 7 bases. Germline CDR1 WSHSY, CDR2 SAAADI. CDR3 length equals 16 residues. V dropped 4 bases and J dropped 3; count of bases not matched to a gene: 9. CDR3 sequence reads: CASSGGRGTDNQPQHF. The CDR3 bases are TGCGCCAGCAGTGGAGGTAGAGGGACAGACAATCAGCCCCAGCATTTT.

This chain uses TRBV2 with TRBJ1-1; D is possibly TRBD1 (5 bases). The length of the CDR3 is 14 residues. Trimming shortened V by 1 base and J by 8 bases, and 14 bases separated the two germline ends. Germline V lookup: CDR1 SNHLY, CDR2 FYNNEI. The CDR3 bases are TGTGCCAGCAGTGAAGAGTCCGGGGGGACCGAAGCTTTCTTT. Translating gives CASSEESGGTEAFF. Full variable domain (missing parts from reference TRBV2 and TRBJ1-1): EPEVTQTPSHQVTQMGQEVILRCVPISNHLYFYWYRQILGQKVEFLVSFYNNEISEKSEIFDDQFSVERPDGSNFTLKIRSTKLEDSAMYFCASSEESGGTEAFFGQGTRLTVV.

The chain joins TRBV2 to TRBJ2-7; tentatively, D is TRBD2 (5 bases). CDR3 size: 12 residues. Trimming stripped 7 bases from V and 2 bases from J, with 9 bases between. Germline CDR1 SNHLY, CDR2 FYNNEI. The DNA of the CDR3 is TGTGCCAGCAAGCGGCTAGCCTACGAGCAGTACTTC. Its translation is CASKRLAYEQYF.

The CDR3: CSVRRLSNTEAFF. In DNA form, the CDR3 reads TGCAGCGTCCGACGGCTCTCGAACACTGAAGCTTTCTTT. The rearrangement links TRBV29-1 to TRBJ1-1; unclear D gene. Germline V gene data show CDR1 as SQVTM and CDR2 as ANQGSEA. V lost 6 bases, J lost 1 base, and 12 bases lay in between. The CDR3 has 13 amino acids.

This clone was found a few times. V usage is TRBV5-4 and J usage is TRBJ1-1; maybe TRBD1 (5 bases). The CDR3 loop spans 13 amino acids. Deletions cut 4 bases from V and 5 bases from J, with 12 bases between. The germline gives CDR1 SGHNT, CDR2 YYREEE (reference sequence). The CDR3 here is CASSGGSRTEAFF. The CDR3 nucleotides are TGTGCCAGCAGCGGGGGAAGTAGGACTGAAGCTTTCTTT. The full variable domain, rest sourced from reference TRBV5-4 and TRBJ1-1, is ETGVTQSPTHLIKTRGQQVTLRCSSQSGHNTVSWYQQALGQGPQFIFQYYREEENGRGNFPPRFSGLQFPNYSSELNVNALELDDSALYLCASSGGSRTEAFFGQGTRLTVV.

The J gene is TRBJ2-3, the V gene TRBV15; D uncertain. V was trimmed by 0 bases and J by 7 bases, leaving 8 bases between them. Per the germline V gene, CDR1 is LNHNV and CDR2 is YYDKDF (reference sequence). This CDR3 comprises 13 residues. The CDR3 DNA is TGTGCCACCAGCAGAGAGGACGTTCATACGCAGTATTTT. It specifies CATSREDVHTQYF.

The J gene is TRBJ1-2, the V gene TRBV14; TRBD1 aligns across 10 bases. The CDR3 has 14 amino acids. The J segment lost 8 bases and the V segment lost 0 bases, leaving 3 bases of the junction unmatched. CDR1 and CDR2 from the germline V gene are SGHDN and FVKESK. CDR3 in DNA: TGTGCCAGCAGCCAAGAGGGGGACAGGGGCGGCTACACCTTC. It specifies CASSQEGDRGGYTF.